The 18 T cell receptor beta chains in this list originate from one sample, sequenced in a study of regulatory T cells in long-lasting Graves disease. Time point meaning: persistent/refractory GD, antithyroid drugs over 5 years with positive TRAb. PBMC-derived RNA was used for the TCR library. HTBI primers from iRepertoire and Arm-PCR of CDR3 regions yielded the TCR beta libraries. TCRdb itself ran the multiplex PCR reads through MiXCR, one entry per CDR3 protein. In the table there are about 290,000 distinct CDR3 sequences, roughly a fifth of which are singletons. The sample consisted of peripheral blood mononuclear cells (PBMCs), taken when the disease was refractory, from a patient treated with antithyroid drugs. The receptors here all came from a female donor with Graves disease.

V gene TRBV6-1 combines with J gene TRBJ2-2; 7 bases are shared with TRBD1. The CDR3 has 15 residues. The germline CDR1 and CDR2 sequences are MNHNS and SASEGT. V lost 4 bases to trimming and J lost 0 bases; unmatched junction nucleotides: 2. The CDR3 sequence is CASSGDSTNTGELFF. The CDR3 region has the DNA TGTGCCAGCAGTGGGGACAGTACGAACACCGGGGAGCTGTTTTTT.

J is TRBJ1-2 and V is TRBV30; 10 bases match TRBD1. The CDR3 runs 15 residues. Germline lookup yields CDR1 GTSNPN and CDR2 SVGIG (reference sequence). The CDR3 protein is CVTKSRDRGDYGYTF. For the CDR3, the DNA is TGTGTCACGAAATCCCGGGACAGGGGAGACTATGGCTACACCTTC.

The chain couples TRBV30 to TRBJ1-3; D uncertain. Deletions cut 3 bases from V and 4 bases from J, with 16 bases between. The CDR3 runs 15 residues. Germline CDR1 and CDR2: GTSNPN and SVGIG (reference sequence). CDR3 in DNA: TGTGCCTGGAGACCTGGCGGGTCGGCAGGAAACACCATATATTTT. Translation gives CAWRPGGSAGNTIYF. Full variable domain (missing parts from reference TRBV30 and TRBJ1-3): SQTIHQWPATLVQPVGSPLSLECTVEGTSNPNLYWYRQAAGRGLQLLFYSVGIGQISSEVPQNLSASRPQDRQFILSSKKLLLSDSGFYLCAWRPGGSAGNTIYFGEGSWLTVV.

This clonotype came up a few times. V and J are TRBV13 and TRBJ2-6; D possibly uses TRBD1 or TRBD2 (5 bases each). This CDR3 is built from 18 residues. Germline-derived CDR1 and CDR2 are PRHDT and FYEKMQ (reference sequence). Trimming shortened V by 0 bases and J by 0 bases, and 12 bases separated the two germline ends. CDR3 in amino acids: CASSLGGTGYSGANVLTF. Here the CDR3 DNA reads TGTGCCAGCAGCTTAGGCGGGACCGGGTACTCTGGGGCCAACGTCCTGACTTTC. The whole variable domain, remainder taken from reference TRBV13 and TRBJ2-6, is AAGVIQSPRHLIKEKRETATLKCYPIPRHDTVYWYQQGPGQDPQFLISFYEKMQSDKGSIPDRFSAQQFSDYHSELNMSSLELGDSALYFCASSLGGTGYSGANVLTFGAGSRLTVL.

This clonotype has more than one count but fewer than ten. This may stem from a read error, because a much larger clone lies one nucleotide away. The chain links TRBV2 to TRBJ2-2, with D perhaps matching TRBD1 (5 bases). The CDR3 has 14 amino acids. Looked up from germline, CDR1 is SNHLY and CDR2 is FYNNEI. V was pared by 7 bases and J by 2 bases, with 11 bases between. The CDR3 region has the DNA TGTGCCAGCACAGCACAGGAAAACACCGGGGAGCTGTTTTTT. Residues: CASTAQENTGELFF.

For the CDR3, the DNA is TGTGCCTGGAGTGTAGGGGGTCCCTACGAGCAGTACTTC. It encodes CAWSVGGPYEQYF. The V gene is TRBV30, the J gene TRBJ2-7; weak D call: TRBD1 (6 bases). Trimming pared 0 bases from V and 2 bases from J, leaving 8 bases between. The CDR3 is made up of 13 amino acids. CDR1 and CDR2 from the germline V gene are GTSNPN and SVGIG (reference sequence).

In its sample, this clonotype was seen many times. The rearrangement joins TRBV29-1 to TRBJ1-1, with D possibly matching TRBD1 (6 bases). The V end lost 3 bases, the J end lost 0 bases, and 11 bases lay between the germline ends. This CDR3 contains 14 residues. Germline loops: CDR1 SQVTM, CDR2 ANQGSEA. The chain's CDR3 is CSVERGGVNTEAFF. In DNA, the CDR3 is TGCAGCGTTGAGAGGGGGGGGGTGAACACTGAAGCTTTCTTT.

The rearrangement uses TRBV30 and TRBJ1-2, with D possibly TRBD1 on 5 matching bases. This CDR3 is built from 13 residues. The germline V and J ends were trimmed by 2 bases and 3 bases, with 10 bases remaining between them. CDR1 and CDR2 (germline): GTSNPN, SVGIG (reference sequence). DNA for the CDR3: TGTGCCTGGAGTCCTAGAGGGGACTATGGCTACACCTTC. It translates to CAWSPRGDYGYTF.

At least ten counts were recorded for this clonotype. For the CDR3, the DNA is TGTGCCAGCAGTTACTCGAATCGGCGCCCGAACACTGAAGCTTTCTTT. Translated: CASSYSNRRPNTEAFF. The V and J genes are TRBV6-2 or TRBV6-3 and TRBJ1-1; D is unclear. The CDR3 extends over 16 amino acids. V lost 0 bases and J 1 base, leaving 12 bases between the germline ends. From germline, CDR1 is MNHEY and CDR2 SVGEGT.

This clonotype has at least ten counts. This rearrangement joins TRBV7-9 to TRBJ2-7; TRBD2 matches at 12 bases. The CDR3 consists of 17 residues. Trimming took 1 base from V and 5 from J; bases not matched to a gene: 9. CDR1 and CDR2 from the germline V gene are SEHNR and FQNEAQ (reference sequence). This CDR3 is CASSLGPETSGSDEQYF. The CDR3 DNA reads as TGTGCCAGCAGCTTAGGGCCCGAGACTAGCGGGAGTGACGAGCAGTACTTC.

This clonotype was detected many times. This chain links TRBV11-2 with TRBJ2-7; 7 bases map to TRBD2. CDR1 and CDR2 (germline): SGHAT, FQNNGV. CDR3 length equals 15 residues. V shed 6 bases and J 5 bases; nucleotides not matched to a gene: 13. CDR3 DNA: TGTGCCAGCAGACCGGGACTACCCGGACCACACGAGCAGTACTTC. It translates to CASRPGLPGPHEQYF.

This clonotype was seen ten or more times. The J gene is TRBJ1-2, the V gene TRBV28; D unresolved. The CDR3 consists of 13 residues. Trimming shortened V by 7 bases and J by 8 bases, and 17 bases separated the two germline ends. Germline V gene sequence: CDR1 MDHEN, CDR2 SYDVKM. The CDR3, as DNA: TGTGCCAGCAACGAATTGAGGGTCGAGGGCTACACCTTC. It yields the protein CASNELRVEGYTF.

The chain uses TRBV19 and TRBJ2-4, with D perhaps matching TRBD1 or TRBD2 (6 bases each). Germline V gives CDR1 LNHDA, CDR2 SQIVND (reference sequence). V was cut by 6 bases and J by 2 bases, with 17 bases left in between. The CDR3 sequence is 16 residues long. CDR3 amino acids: CASRRHGGTTKNIQYF. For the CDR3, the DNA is TGTGCCAGTAGGAGACACGGAGGGACAACCAAAAACATTCAGTACTTC.

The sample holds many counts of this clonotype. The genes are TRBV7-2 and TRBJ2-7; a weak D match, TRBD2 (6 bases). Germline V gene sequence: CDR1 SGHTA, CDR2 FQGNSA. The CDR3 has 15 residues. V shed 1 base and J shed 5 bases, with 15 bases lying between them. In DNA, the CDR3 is TGTGCCAGCAGCTTAGTCGGGGCGGGAATAAACGAGCAGTACTTC. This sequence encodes CASSLVGAGINEQYF. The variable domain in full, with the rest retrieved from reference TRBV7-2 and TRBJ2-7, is GAGVSQSPSNKVTEKGKDVELRCDPISGHTALYWYRQSLGQGLEFLIYFQGNSAPDKSGLPSDRFSAERTGGSVSTLTIQRTQQEDSAVYLCASSLVGAGINEQYFGPGTRLTVT.

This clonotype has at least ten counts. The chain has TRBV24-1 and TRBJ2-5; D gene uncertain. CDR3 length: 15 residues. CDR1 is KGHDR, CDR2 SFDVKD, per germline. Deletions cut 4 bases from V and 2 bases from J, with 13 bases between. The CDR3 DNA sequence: TGTGCCACCAGTGAGGTCGACGGAAATCAAGAGACCCAGTACTTC. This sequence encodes CATSEVDGNQETQYF.

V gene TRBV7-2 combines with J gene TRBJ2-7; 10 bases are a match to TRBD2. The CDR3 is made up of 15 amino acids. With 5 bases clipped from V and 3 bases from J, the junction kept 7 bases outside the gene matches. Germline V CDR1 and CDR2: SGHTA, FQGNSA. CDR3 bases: TGTGCCAGCAGCACCAAACTAGCGGGATTCTACGAGCAGTACTTC. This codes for CASSTKLAGFYEQYF.

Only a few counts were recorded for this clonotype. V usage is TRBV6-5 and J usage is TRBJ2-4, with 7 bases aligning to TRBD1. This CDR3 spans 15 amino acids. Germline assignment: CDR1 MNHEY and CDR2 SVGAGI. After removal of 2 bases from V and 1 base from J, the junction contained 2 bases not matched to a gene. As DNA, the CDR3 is TGTGCCAGCAGTTACACACAGGGGGCCAAAAACATTCAGTACTTC. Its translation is CASSYTQGAKNIQYF.

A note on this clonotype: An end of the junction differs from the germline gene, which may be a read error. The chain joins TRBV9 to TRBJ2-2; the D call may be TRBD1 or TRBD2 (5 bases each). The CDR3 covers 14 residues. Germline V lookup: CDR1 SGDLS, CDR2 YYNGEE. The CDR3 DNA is TGTGCCAGCAGCGGGGGACCCGACACCGGGGAACTGTTTTTT. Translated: CASSGGPDTGELFF. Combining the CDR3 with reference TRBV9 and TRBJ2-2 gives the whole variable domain DSGVTQTPKHLITATGQRVTLRCSPRSGDLSVYWYQQSLDQGLQFLIQYYNGEERAKGNILERFSAQQFPDLHSELNLSSLELGDSALYFCASSGGPDTGELFFGEGSRLTVL.